What follows are 9 T cell receptor beta chains derived from one specimen sequenced in a study of naive and memory T cell subsets. TCR cDNA received a 3' ligated oligonucleotide that carried a UMI. Amplification of ligated cDNA took four PCR rounds with SP2 and nested alpha and beta constant primers. A single record per CDR3 protein comes from TCRdb applying MiXCR to the 5' RACE reads. The data show some 60,000 distinct CDR3 sequences, about 7.1% seen once. The receptor set was obtained from a female donor in good health.

This clonotype was seen at least ten times. The genes are TRBV5-4 and TRBJ1-2; 8 bases map to TRBD1. CDR3 length: 15 amino acids. The ends lost 5 bases at V and 8 bases at J; junction bases unmatched: 14. The germline CDR1 and CDR2 sequences are SGHNT and YYREEE (reference sequence). The CDR3 sequence is CASSIRRTGLEGYTF. As DNA, the CDR3 is TGTGCCAGCAGTATACGCCGGACAGGGTTGGAGGGCTACACCTTC.

This clonotype was observed at least ten times. The CDR3 sequence is CSVRQGGNTEAFF. CDR3 in DNA: TGCAGCGTTCGGCAGGGGGGGAACACTGAAGCTTTCTTT. This chain links TRBV29-1 with TRBJ1-1, with 7 bases matching TRBD1. The CDR3 length is 13 residues. V shed 5 bases and J 1 base; nucleotides not matched to a gene: 4. Germline V gives CDR1 SQVTM, CDR2 ANQGSEA.

This clonotype was seen ten or more times. The chain combines TRBV12-3 or TRBV12-4 with TRBJ1-6, with TRBD1 as a possible D gene (6 bases). The CDR3 consists of 15 residues. V shed 5 bases and J shed 6 bases, with 14 bases lying between them. The CDR3 sequence is CASSPSDRSNSPLHF. DNA of the CDR3: TGTGCCAGCAGTCCTTCGGACAGAAGTAATTCACCCCTCCACTTT.

This clonotype was seen at least ten times. The rearrangement links TRBV5-6 to TRBJ2-7, with D perhaps TRBD1 (6 bases). The CDR3 contains 12 residues. The germline V gene encodes CDR1 SGHDT and CDR2 YYEEEE. Trimming left V 4 bases short and J 7 bases short, with 12 bases between. CDR3 amino acids: CASSPKGGEQYF. As DNA, the CDR3 is TGTGCCAGCAGCCCCAAAGGGGGTGAGCAGTACTTC.

A few counts support this clonotype. The V call is TRBV2, the J call TRBJ2-5, with D possibly TRBD1 on 6 matching bases. Trimming took off 6 bases at V and 2 bases at J, with 13 bases between the two ends. CDR1 and CDR2 from the germline V gene are SNHLY and FYNNEI. The CDR3 runs 14 residues. The CDR3 protein is CASRERQAQETQYF. CDR3 coding DNA: TGTGCCAGCAGGGAAAGACAGGCACAAGAGACCCAGTACTTC.

This clonotype was observed at least ten times. V and J are TRBV5-6 and TRBJ1-6, with D possibly TRBD1 on 5 matching bases. CDR1 and CDR2 (germline): SGHDT, YYEEEE. There are 15 residues in the CDR3. The V gene lost 0 bases and the J gene lost 8 bases, with 12 bases spanning the gap. CDR3 DNA: TGTGCCAGCAGCTTGGACCGGGGGTTGTATTCACCCCTCCACTTT. Translation gives CASSLDRGLYSPLHF.

The table lists this clonotype with a few counts. V usage is TRBV6-5 and J usage is TRBJ1-5; D call uncertain. The germline gives CDR1 MNHEY, CDR2 SVGAGI. The CDR3 consists of 12 residues. Trimming cost V 5 bases and J 1 base, with 3 bases left between them. CDR3 DNA sequence: TGTGCCAGCAGTCACAGCAATCAGCCCCAGCATTTT. Its protein is CASSHSNQPQHF.

There are a few counts of this clonotype. V is TRBV7-6 and J is TRBJ2-5; the D gene could be TRBD1 or TRBD2 (7 bases each). The germline V gene encodes CDR1 SGHVS and CDR2 FNYEAQ. This CDR3 contains 17 residues. V was clipped by 5 bases and J by 0 bases, with 19 bases between them. The CDR3 spells CASSPRGGQTYQETQYF. The CDR3 coding sequence is TGTGCCAGCAGCCCGAGGGGGGGACAGACGTACCAAGAGACCCAGTACTTC.

This sequence joins TRBV6-6 and TRBJ1-3; TRBD1 matches 12 bases. CDR3 length: 15 amino acids. The trim removed 6 bases at V and 8 bases at J, leaving 8 bases unmatched. The germline gives CDR1 MNHNY, CDR2 SVGAGI (reference sequence). The CDR3 reads CASSPRGQGAYTIYF. The DNA of the CDR3 is TGTGCCAGCAGCCCACGGGGACAGGGGGCATACACCATATATTTT.